Listed below are T cell receptor beta chains from one sample, sequenced in a study of blood T cell repertoires in COVID-19. Only in-frame clones appear in the TCRdb table, and some are missing; sequencing was by immunoSEQ multiplex PCR. Seen here are around 240,000 clones, roughly 79% observed once, and the top ten hold under 2%. Sequenced sample: peripheral blood. All receptors come from an elderly woman with acute or convalescent COVID-19. CDR3s include the opening cysteine and the closing phenylalanine or tryptophan.

J,V,CDR3
TRBJ1-1,TRBV30,CAWSIQVNTEAFF
TRBJ1-1,TRBV18,CASSPAGNTEAFF
TRBJ1-2,TRBV29-1,CSVGGQGNGYTF
TRBJ1-1,TRBV2,CASSEEGQVYKAFF
TRBJ1-5,TRBV19,CASKPAGEPNQPQHF
TRBJ1-5,TRBV5-6,CASSFMGQSNQPQHF
TRBJ2-5,TRBV7-7,CASSWGQGAGETQYF
TRBJ2-3,TRBV11-2,CASRPGTRRGTDTQYF
TRBJ2-7,TRBV29-1,CSVLRQPSYEQYF
TRBJ2-1,TRBV3-1/TRBV3-2,CASSQDGATTYNEQFF
TRBJ2-7,TRBV6-6,CASSYSMGPGGPEQYF
TRBJ2-3,TRBV15,CATSRGSGGSTDTQYF
TRBJ1-5,TRBV2,CASTWGGTGPQHF
TRBJ2-7,TRBV5-1,CASSLSGAMDEQYF
TRBJ1-2,TRBV7-3,CASSLLGGYGYTF
TRBJ1-2,TRBV7-2,CASSSEGQIGGYTF
TRBJ2-2,TRBV7-9,CASSFRQGNTGELFF
TRBJ1-1,TRBV7-2,CASREGAADTEAFF
TRBJ1-2,TRBV7-9,CASSRGDYGYTF
TRBJ1-1,TRBV7-3,CASSFASGKNTEAFF
TRBJ1-5,TRBV10-3,CAISEQGLNQPQHF
TRBJ1-6,TRBV6-5,CASAGGHYNSPLHF
TRBJ2-7,TRBV2,CASSGASGRAHEQYF
TRBJ1-2,TRBV5-1,CASSLGGQYGYTF
TRBJ1-3,TRBV19,CASRTGQGAGNTIYF
TRBJ2-5,TRBV7-2,CASSSGGSRRGETQYF
TRBJ1-2,TRBV27,CASSSLTGGTTNYGYTF
TRBJ2-2,TRBV19,CAARRIGNTGELFF
TRBJ2-2,TRBV11-2,CASWRAGELFF
TRBJ2-1,TRBV5-4,CASSFKVGRLAGSNEQFF
TRBJ2-7,TRBV11-2,CASSAGNYEQYF
TRBJ1-5,TRBV5-4,CASSLGGGVSNQPQHF
TRBJ1-5,TRBV4-3,CASSLNEGQPQHF
TRBJ1-1,TRBV4-1,CASSRADRGTEAFF
TRBJ2-3,TRBV3-1/TRBV3-2,CASSHHQAGTVSTQYF
TRBJ2-2,TRBV4-2,CASRPTSGYTGELFF
TRBJ1-1,TRBV19,CASINLGRGRGSTEAFF
TRBJ1-5,TRBV6-1,CASSGGGKKGRNQPQHF
TRBJ2-7,TRBV6-5,CASRVAGGPYEQYF
TRBJ2-5,TRBV5-1,CASSSTSGVLGETQYF
TRBJ2-3,TRBV9,CASSVRTGGGSDTQYF
TRBJ1-1,TRBV5-1,CASSKTGSEAFF
TRBJ2-5,TRBV11-3,CASSSGVGETQYF
TRBJ2-1,TRBV7-9,CASSLAPGGLSYNEQFF
TRBJ1-5,TRBV2,CASSAWTGVVSNQPQHF
TRBJ2-7,TRBV27,CASRRTGPPYEQYF
TRBJ2-2,TRBV9,CASSVATGKGDTGELFF
TRBJ2-1,TRBV10-2,CASSDVRLPYNEQFF
TRBJ2-2,TRBV9,CASSAPWDRGATGELFF
TRBJ2-7,TRBV6-6,CASIGETGTRSEQYF
TRBJ1-2,TRBV6-5,CASSYSTSRGLGGYTF
TRBJ2-2,TRBV14,CASSLQGPGELFF
TRBJ1-1,TRBV14,CASSQTTGAVNTEAFF
TRBJ2-7,TRBV29-1,CSVATVRGNEQYF
TRBJ2-7,TRBV7-2,CASSSLYEQYF
TRBJ1-1,TRBV4-1,CASSQGGTAEAFF
TRBJ1-2,TRBV28,CASSQGVRGYTF
TRBJ2-1,TRBV30,CAWSVVGRASYNEQFF